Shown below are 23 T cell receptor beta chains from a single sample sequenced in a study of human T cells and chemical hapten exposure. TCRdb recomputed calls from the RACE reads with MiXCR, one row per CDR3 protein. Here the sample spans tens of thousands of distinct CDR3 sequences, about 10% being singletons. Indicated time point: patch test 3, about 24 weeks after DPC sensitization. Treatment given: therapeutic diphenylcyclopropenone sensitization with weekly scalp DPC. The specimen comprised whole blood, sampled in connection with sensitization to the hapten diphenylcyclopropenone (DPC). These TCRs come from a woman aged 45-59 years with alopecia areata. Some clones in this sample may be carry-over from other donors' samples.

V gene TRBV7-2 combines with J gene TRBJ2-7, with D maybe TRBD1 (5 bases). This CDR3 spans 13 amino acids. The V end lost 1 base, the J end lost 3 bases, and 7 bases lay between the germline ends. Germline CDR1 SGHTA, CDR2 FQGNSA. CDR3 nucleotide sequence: TGTGCCAGCAGCTTAGGCGGACACTACGAGCAGTACTTC. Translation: CASSLGGHYEQYF.

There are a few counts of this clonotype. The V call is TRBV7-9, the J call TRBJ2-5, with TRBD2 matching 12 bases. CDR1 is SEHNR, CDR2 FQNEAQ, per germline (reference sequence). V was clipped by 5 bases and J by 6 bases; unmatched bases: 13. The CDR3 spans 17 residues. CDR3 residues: CASSGNPLAGGEQTQYF. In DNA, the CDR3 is TGTGCCAGCAGCGGCAATCCTCTAGCGGGAGGGGAGCAGACCCAGTACTTC.

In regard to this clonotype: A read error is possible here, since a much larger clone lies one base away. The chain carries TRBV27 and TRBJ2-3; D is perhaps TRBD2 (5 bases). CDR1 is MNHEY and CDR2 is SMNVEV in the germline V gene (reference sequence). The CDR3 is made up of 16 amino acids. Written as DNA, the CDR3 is TGTGCCAGCAGTTCCCAGGCGGCCCCTAGCACAGATACGCGGTATTTT. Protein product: CASSSQAAPSTDTRYF.

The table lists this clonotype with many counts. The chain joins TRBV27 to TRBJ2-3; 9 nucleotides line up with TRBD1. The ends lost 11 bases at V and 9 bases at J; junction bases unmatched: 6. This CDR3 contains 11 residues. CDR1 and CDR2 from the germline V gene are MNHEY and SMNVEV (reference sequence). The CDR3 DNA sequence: TGTGCCGGAGGGACAGGGAGGACGCAGTATTTT. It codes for CAGGTGRTQYF.

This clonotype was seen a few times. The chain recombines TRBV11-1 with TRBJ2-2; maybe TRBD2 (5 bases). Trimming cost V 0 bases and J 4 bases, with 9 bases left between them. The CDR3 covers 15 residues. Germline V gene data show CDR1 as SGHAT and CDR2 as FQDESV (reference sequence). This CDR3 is CASSLAQGSTGELFF. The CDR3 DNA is TGTGCCAGCAGCTTAGCGCAAGGGAGCACCGGGGAGCTGTTTTTT.

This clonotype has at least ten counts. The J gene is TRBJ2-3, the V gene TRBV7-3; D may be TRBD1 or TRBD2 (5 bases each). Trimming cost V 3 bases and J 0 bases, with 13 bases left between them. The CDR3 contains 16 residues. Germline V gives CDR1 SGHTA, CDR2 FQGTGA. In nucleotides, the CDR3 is TGTGCCAGCAGCTTGACGACTGGGGGTAGCACAGATACGCAGTATTTT. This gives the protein CASSLTTGGSTDTQYF.

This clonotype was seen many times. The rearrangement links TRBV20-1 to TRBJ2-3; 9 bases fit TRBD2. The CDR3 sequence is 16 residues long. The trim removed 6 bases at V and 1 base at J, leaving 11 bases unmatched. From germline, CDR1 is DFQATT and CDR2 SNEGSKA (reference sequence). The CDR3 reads CSAEGGLAPGTDTQYF. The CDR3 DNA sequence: TGCAGTGCCGAGGGTGGACTAGCGCCCGGCACAGATACGCAGTATTTT.

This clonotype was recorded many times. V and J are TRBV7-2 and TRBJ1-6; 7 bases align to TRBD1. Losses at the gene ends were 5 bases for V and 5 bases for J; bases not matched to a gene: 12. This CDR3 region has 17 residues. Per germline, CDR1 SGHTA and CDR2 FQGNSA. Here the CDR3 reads CASSLFGGDSNNSPLHF. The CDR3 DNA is TGTGCCAGCAGCCTTTTTGGGGGGGACAGTAATAATTCACCCCTCCACTTT. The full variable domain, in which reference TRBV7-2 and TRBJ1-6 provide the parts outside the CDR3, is GAGVSQSPSNKVTEKGKDVELRCDPISGHTALYWYRQSLGQGLEFLIYFQGNSAPDKSGLPSDRFSAERTGGSVSTLTIQRTQQEDSAVYLCASSLFGGDSNNSPLHFGNGTRLTVT.

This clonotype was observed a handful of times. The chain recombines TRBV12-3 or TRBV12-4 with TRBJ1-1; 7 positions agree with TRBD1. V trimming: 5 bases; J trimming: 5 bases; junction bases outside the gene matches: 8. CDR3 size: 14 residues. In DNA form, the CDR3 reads TGTGCCAGCAGTCCGAGGACAGGCCGAACTGAAGCTTTCTTT. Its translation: CASSPRTGRTEAFF.

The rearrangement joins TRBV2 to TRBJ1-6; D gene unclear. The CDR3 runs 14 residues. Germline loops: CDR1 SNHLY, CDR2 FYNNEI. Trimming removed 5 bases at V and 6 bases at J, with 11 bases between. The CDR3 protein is CASSRGPPNSPLHF. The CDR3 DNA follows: TGTGCCAGCAGTCGCGGGCCTCCTAATTCACCCCTCCACTTT.

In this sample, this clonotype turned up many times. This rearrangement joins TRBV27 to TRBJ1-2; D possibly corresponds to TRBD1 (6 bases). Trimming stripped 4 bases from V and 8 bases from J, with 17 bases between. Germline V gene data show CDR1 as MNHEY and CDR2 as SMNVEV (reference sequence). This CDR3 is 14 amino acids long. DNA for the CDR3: TGTGCCAGCAGTTCATCAACAGGGATTAGGGGCTACACCTTC. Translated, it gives CASSSSTGIRGYTF.

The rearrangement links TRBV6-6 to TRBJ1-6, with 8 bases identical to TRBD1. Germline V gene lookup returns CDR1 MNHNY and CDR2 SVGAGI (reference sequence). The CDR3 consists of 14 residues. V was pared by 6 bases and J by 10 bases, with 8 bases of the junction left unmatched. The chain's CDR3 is CASSPGQGWSPLHF. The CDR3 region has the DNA TGTGCCAGCAGCCCCGGACAGGGATGGTCACCCCTCCACTTT.

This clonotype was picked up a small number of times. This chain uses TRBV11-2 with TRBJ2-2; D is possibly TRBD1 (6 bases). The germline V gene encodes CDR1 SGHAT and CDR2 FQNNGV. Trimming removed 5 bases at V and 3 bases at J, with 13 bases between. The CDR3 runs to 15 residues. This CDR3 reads CASSPGTYYTGELFF. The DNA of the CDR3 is TGTGCCAGCAGCCCCGGGACATACTACACCGGGGAGCTGTTTTTT.

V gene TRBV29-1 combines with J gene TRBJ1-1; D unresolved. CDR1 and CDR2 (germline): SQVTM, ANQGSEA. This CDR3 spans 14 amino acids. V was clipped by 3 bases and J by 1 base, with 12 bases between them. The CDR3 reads CSVESRGQNTEAFF. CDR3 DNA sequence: TGCAGCGTTGAGAGTCGTGGGCAGAACACTGAAGCTTTCTTT. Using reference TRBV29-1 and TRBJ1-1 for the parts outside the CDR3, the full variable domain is SAVISQKPSRDICQRGTSLTIQCQVDSQVTMMFWYRQQPGQSLTLIATANQGSEATYESGFVIDKFPISRPNLTFSTLTVSNMSPEDSSIYLCSVESRGQNTEAFFGQGTRLTVV.

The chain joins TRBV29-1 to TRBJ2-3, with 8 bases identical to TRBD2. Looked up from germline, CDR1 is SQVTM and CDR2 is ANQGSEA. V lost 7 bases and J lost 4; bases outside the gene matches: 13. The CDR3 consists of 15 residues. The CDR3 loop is CSGARGAGVADTQYF. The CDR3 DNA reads TGCAGCGGGGCCCGGGGAGCGGGAGTGGCAGATACGCAGTATTTT.

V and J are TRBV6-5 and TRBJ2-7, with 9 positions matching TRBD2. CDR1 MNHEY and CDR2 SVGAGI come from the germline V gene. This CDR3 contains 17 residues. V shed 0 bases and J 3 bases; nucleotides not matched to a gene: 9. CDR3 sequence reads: CASSYSLTSGFVYEQYF. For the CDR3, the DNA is TGTGCCAGCAGTTACTCGTTGACTAGCGGTTTCGTCTACGAGCAGTACTTC.

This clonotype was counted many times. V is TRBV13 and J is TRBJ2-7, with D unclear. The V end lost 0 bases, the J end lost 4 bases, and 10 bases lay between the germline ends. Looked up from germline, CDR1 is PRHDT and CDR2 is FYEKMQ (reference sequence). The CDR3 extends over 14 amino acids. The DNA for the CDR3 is TGTGCCAGCAGCTTAGGTGGCTATGTGTACGAGCAGTACTTC. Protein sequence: CASSLGGYVYEQYF.

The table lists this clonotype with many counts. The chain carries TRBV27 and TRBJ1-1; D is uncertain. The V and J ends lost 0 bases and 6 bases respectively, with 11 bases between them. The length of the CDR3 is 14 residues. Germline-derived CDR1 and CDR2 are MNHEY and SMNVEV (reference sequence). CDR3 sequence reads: CASSLSPAVPEAFF. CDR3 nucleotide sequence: TGTGCCAGCAGTTTATCACCGGCAGTCCCTGAAGCTTTCTTT.

CDR3 residues: CASSPIPYNEQFF. CDR3 nucleotide sequence: TGTGCCAGCTCACCAATACCGTACAATGAGCAGTTCTTC. V gene TRBV18 combines with J gene TRBJ2-1; D is uncertain. In germline, CDR1 is KGHSH, CDR2 LQKENI. This CDR3 has 13 residues. Trimming cost V 2 bases and J 4 bases, with 6 bases left between them.

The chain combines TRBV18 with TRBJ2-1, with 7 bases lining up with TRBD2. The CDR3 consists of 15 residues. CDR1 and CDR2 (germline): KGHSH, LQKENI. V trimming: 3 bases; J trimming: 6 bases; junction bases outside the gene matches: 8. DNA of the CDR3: TGTGCCAGCTCACCTCGTCCGGGCGGGGGCAATGAGCAGTTCTTC. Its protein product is CASSPRPGGGNEQFF.

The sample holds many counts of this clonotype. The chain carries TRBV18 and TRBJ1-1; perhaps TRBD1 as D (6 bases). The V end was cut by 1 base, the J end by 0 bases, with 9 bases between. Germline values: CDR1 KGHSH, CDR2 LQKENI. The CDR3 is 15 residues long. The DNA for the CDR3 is TGTGCCAGCTCACCACTGGACAGTTTGAACACTGAAGCTTTCTTT. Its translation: CASSPLDSLNTEAFF.

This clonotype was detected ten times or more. CDR3 loop: CASRWTTSTDTQYF. The CDR3 DNA follows: TGTGCCAGCAGATGGACAACCTCCACAGATACGCAGTATTTT. The genes are TRBV6-2 or TRBV6-3 and TRBJ2-3; a weak D match, TRBD1 (5 bases). This CDR3 has 14 amino acids. Trimming took 6 bases from V and 2 from J, leaving 12 bases between them. Germline lookup yields CDR1 MNHEY and CDR2 SVGEGT.

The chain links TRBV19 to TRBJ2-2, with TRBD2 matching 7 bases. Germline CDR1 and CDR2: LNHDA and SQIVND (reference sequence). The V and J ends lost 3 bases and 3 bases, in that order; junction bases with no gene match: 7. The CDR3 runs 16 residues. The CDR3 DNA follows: TGTGCCAGTAGTATCCCCCAGCGGGGTTACACCGGGGAGCTGTTTTTT. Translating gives CASSIPQRGYTGELFF.